These T cell receptor beta chains were read from a single sample in a study of T cell repertoires in cytomegalovirus infection. MiXCR, applied by TCRdb to the reads, yields one record per CDR3 protein. The table shows about 600,000 distinct CDR3 sequences, with 24% occurring only once. The material sequenced was CD8+ T cells from PBMCs. The receptors originated from a human donor in good health (CMV status not recorded). Some clones in this sample may be carry-over from other donors' samples. Each CDR3 is given with its conserved first and last residue. The D gene is left open where the match is weak. Some rows mark clone size as missing; the rest say once, few, many or name a class of expanded clone.

clone_size: many
j_call: TRBJ2-1
v_call: TRBV6-5
d_call: -
cdr3_nt: TGTGCCAGCACCGACCACTACAATGAGCAGTTCTTC
cdr3_aa: CASTDHYNEQFF

clone_size: -
j_call: TRBJ1-2
v_call: TRBV20-1
d_call: -
cdr3_nt: TGCAGTGCTCATACCGGGAGTAACTATGGCTACACCTTC
cdr3_aa: CSAHTGSNYGYTF

clone_size: few
j_call: TRBJ1-2
v_call: TRBV6-2/TRBV6-3
d_call: -
cdr3_nt: TGTGCCAGCGGGGCCGAGGGCTATGGCTACACCTTC
cdr3_aa: CASGAEGYGYTF

clone_size: -
j_call: TRBJ2-1
v_call: TRBV19
d_call: -
cdr3_nt: TGTGCCAGTAGTGAAACGGGAAATGAGCAGTTCTTC
cdr3_aa: CASSETGNEQFF

clone_size: -
j_call: TRBJ1-6
v_call: TRBV19
d_call: TRBD1
cdr3_nt: TGTGCCAGCCGACAGGGACCTAGGAATTCACCCCTCCACTTT
cdr3_aa: CASRQGPRNSPLHF

clone_size: many
j_call: TRBJ1-2
v_call: TRBV7-6
d_call: TRBD1
cdr3_nt: TGTGCCAGCAGCGACGGACAGGGTAGCTACACCTTC
cdr3_aa: CASSDGQGSYTF

clone_size: many
j_call: TRBJ2-1
v_call: TRBV20-1
d_call: -
cdr3_nt: TGCAGTGCAACCCCAGTAGAGGGGACTCTTCCGGAGCAGTTCTTC
cdr3_aa: CSATPVEGTLPEQFF

clone_size: few
j_call: TRBJ2-5
v_call: TRBV5-6
d_call: TRBD1
cdr3_nt: TGTGCCAGCAGCCCTGGGACAGGGAGGCAGACCCAGTACTTC
cdr3_aa: CASSPGTGRQTQYF

clone_size: few
j_call: TRBJ2-2
v_call: TRBV2
d_call: TRBD2
cdr3_nt: TGTGCCAGCGTCTCAACCGCGGGGGGATTAAACACCGGGGAGCTGTTTTTT
cdr3_aa: CASVSTAGGLNTGELFF

clone_size: few
j_call: TRBJ1-6
v_call: TRBV5-6
d_call: -
cdr3_nt: TGTGCCAGCAGCGACAGGCGGCTCGGAGCAATTTCACCCCTCCACTTT
cdr3_aa: CASSDRRLGAISPLHF

clone_size: few
j_call: TRBJ2-3
v_call: TRBV20-1
d_call: -
cdr3_nt: TGCAGTGCTAGAGGGGGACTCTCTTGGACAGATACGCAGTATTTT
cdr3_aa: CSARGGLSWTDTQYF

clone_size: -
j_call: TRBJ2-1
v_call: TRBV29-1
d_call: -
cdr3_nt: TGCAGCGTTGAGGACAGCGGAAAGCAGTTCTTC
cdr3_aa: CSVEDSGKQFF

clone_size: many
j_call: TRBJ2-1
v_call: TRBV7-9
d_call: -
cdr3_nt: TGTGCCAGCAGCTTAGCGCCGTCCAGTGAGCAGTTCTTC
cdr3_aa: CASSLAPSSEQFF

clone_size: few
j_call: TRBJ2-1
v_call: TRBV20-1
d_call: TRBD2
cdr3_nt: TGCAGTGCTACTTCTAGCGGGGGCCCGTTCTTC
cdr3_aa: CSATSSGGPFF

clone_size: -
j_call: TRBJ1-2
v_call: TRBV28
d_call: -
cdr3_nt: TGTGCCAGCAGTTTCATACCCAGGGATGGCTACACCTTC
cdr3_aa: CASSFIPRDGYTF

clone_size: -
j_call: TRBJ2-1
v_call: TRBV20-1
d_call: -
cdr3_nt: TGCAGTGCTAGAGGGGGGACTGGGGATGGGAGTGAGTGGTCCTACAATGAGCAGTTCTTC
cdr3_aa: CSARGGTGDGSEWSYNEQFF